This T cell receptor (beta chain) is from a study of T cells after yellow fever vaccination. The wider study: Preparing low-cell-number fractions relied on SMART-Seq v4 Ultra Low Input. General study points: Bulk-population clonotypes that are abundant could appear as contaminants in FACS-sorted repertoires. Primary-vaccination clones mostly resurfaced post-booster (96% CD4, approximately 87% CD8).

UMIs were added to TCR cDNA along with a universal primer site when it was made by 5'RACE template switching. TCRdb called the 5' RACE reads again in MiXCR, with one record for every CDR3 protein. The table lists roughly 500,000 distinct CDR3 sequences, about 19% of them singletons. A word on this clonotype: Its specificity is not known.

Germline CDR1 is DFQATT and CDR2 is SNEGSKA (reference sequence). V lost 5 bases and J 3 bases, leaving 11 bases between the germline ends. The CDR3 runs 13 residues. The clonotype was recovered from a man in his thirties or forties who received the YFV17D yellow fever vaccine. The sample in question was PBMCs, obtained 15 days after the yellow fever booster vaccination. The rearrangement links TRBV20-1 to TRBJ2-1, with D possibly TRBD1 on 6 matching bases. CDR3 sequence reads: CSADRTHYNEQFF. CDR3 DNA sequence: TGCAGTGCTGACAGGACCCACTACAATGAGCAGTTCTTC.